This T cell receptor beta chain was sequenced in a study of long-term antiretroviral therapy in people with HIV. The study, taken as a whole, reports: The data indicate that diversity increased after ART but remained below transplant donor controls. Older ART regimens were possibly in use when the blood was collected between 2004 and 2017. Comparison with controls showed narrower CDR3 length ranges in HIV repertoires.

Version v3.0 of the immunoSEQ assay was performed at survey level. Some clones are missing from TCRdb's copy, which holds only in-frame ones; the method was immunoSEQ multiplex PCR. This repertoire shows about 40,000 clones, less than 90% found once; its top ten account for around 5.9%. Germline CDR1 is SEHNR and CDR2 is FQNEAQ (reference sequence). The germline V and J ends were trimmed by 3 bases and 1 base, with 6 bases remaining between them. The CDR3 is 13 amino acids. Treatment of all HIV participants took place in the United States. For this clone: Its matching antigen is unknown.

The clonotype comes from a man in his late teens or twenties with HIV. The V call is TRBV7-9, the J call TRBJ1-1; D uncertain. The sequencing here drew on unsorted PBMCs, taken 1 year after starting antiretroviral therapy. CDR3 amino acids: CASSFPENTEAFF. The CDR3 region has the DNA TGTGCCAGCAGCTTTCCAGAGAACACTGAAGCTTTCTTT.